This T cell receptor beta chain was identified during a study of cytomegalovirus exposure and HLA in healthy donors. The protocol was immunoSEQ multiplex PCR, while the TCRdb copy is restricted to in-frame clones and leaves out a portion. The sample contains 97,000 or so clones, roughly 87% of which appear only once. The J segment lost 7 bases and the V segment lost 4 bases, leaving 8 bases of the junction unmatched. CDR3 length: 15 residues. Germline lookup yields CDR1 SGHRS and CDR2 YFSETQ. Material for sequencing was PBMCs. This sequence was found in a man in his late teens or twenties in good health and CMV-seropositive. The chain employs TRBV5-1 and TRBJ2-2, with 9 bases matching TRBD1. CDR3 amino acids: CASSVDRGGNGELFF. For the CDR3, the DNA is TGCGCCAGCAGCGTGGACAGGGGTGGTAACGGGGAGCTGTTTTTT.